The 21 T cell receptor beta chains below were found in one sample sequenced in a study of shared clonotypes between healthy human individuals. Some clones are missing from TCRdb's copy, which holds only in-frame ones; the method was immunoSEQ multiplex PCR. The sample contains under 1,100,000 clones, 75% to 80% of which appear only once. The sample comprised memory CD4+ T cells from PBMCs. The sample's subset: CD45RA-negative fraction. The receptors here all came from a man younger than 30 in good health. Some clones in this sample may be carry-over from other donors' samples.

About this clone: A far larger clone lies a single base away; this is likely a read error. The V and J genes are TRBV30 and TRBJ2-2; TRBD2 matches 9 bases. The germline V gene has CDR1 GTSNPN and CDR2 SVGIG (reference sequence). With V trimmed by 3 bases and J by 5 bases, 10 bases remained unmatched. CDR3 length: 16 amino acids. CDR3 region: CAWSPLGGRGTGELFF. Written as DNA, the CDR3 is TGTGCCTGGAGCCCTCTTGGCGGGAGGGGGACCGGGGAGCTGTTTTTT.

This clone was observed a few times. The chain has TRBV15 and TRBJ2-4; 8 bases are shared with TRBD1. Germline lookup yields CDR1 LNHNV and CDR2 YYDKDF (reference sequence). The CDR3 runs to 17 residues. V was clipped by 2 bases and J by 6 bases; unmatched bases: 12. In nucleotides, the CDR3 is TGTGCCACCAGCAGACCCCTTCCAGGGGGCGCCGGAAACATTCAGTACTTC. This sequence encodes CATSRPLPGGAGNIQYF. Combining the CDR3 with reference TRBV15 and TRBJ2-4 gives the whole variable domain DAMVIQNPRYQVTQFGKPVTLSCSQTLNHNVMYWYQQKSSQAPKLLFHYYDKDFNNEADTPDNFQSRRPNTSFCFLDIRSPGLGDTAMYLCATSRPLPGGAGNIQYFGAGTRLSVL.

This clone was recorded a few times. This rearrangement joins TRBV19 to TRBJ2-1; the match to TRBD2 covers 7 bases. Germline V lookup: CDR1 LNHDA, CDR2 SQIVND (reference sequence). V lost 6 bases, J lost 7 bases, and 9 bases stayed unmatched. The CDR3 sequence is 14 residues long. The chain's CDR3 is CASRPLPGLNEQFF. The CDR3 bases are TGTGCCAGTAGGCCTCTGCCGGGACTAAATGAGCAGTTCTTC.

This sequence joins TRBV7-6 and TRBJ2-3; D may be TRBD1 or TRBD2 (5 bases each). V was cut by 5 bases and J by 0 bases, with 15 bases left in between. Germline CDR1 reads SGHVS; CDR2 reads FNYEAQ. There are 16 residues in the CDR3. The CDR3 nucleotides read TGTGCCAGCAGCCCCACCGGGACGCTGAGCACAGATACGCAGTATTTT. As protein: CASSPTGTLSTDTQYF.

This clone appeared a single time. The J gene is TRBJ2-1, the V gene TRBV2; 9 nucleotides agree with TRBD1. Germline-derived CDR1 and CDR2 are SNHLY and FYNNEI. The CDR3 loop spans 12 amino acids. The trim removed 6 bases at V and 6 bases at J, leaving 0 bases unmatched. CDR3 loop: CASRDRGNEQFF. In nucleotides, the CDR3 is TGTGCCAGCAGGGACAGGGGCAATGAGCAGTTCTTC.

This clone was detected many times. The chain has TRBV28 and TRBJ1-5, with no clear D. The CDR3 runs 14 residues. Per germline, CDR1 MDHEN and CDR2 SYDVKM. V lost 5 bases, J lost 9 bases, and 17 bases lay in between. CDR3 region: CASSPTPLERPQHF. The CDR3 DNA sequence: TGTGCCAGCAGTCCGACCCCTTTAGAGAGGCCCCAGCATTTT. The entire variable domain, with the rest obtained from reference TRBV28 and TRBJ1-5, is as follows: DVKVTQSSRYLVKRTGEKVFLECVQDMDHENMFWYRQDPGLGLRLIYFSYDVKMKEKGDIPEGYSVSREKKERFSLILESASTNQTSMYLCASSPTPLERPQHFGDGTRLSIL.

This clone was picked up many times. The chain uses TRBV28 and TRBJ1-1; D not resolved. Trimming left V 11 bases short and J 7 bases short, with 17 bases between. Germline V gene sequence: CDR1 MDHEN, CDR2 SYDVKM. The CDR3 has 12 residues. The CDR3 DNA follows: TGTGCCCACCGCGGCCAGTATAGTGAAGCTTTCTTT. It translates to CAHRGQYSEAFF. Variable domain in full (rest from reference TRBV28 and TRBJ1-1): DVKVTQSSRYLVKRTGEKVFLECVQDMDHENMFWYRQDPGLGLRLIYFSYDVKMKEKGDIPEGYSVSREKKERFSLILESASTNQTSMYLCAHRGQYSEAFFGQGTRLTVV.

This sequence joins TRBV7-9 and TRBJ2-7; no definite D call. V was shortened by 4 bases and J by 4 bases, with 8 bases between the two germline ends. Germline values: CDR1 SEHNR, CDR2 FQNEAQ (reference sequence). The CDR3 is made up of 12 amino acids. The CDR3 here is CASSSQLYEQYF. Here the CDR3 DNA reads TGTGCCAGCAGCTCCCAATTGTACGAGCAGTACTTC.

This clone was detected only a few times. The rearrangement joins TRBV5-8 to TRBJ1-3; D call uncertain. CDR3 length: 17 residues. V was clipped by 3 bases and J by 2 bases, with 18 bases between them. CDR1 SGHTS and CDR2 YDEGEE come from the germline V gene. The CDR3 sequence: CASSSGLAFATGNTIYF. Here the CDR3 DNA reads TGTGCCAGCAGCTCCGGATTGGCATTCGCAACTGGAAACACCATATATTTT.

As to this clone: Other DNA sequences in the same sample also yield this CDR3. This chain connects TRBV4-2 to TRBJ2-3; TRBD2 matches at 10 bases. Germline V gene data show CDR1 as LGHNA and CDR2 as YNFKEQ. The CDR3 is 16 amino acids. The V gene end was trimmed by 5 bases and the J gene end by 0 bases; junction bases not matched to a gene: 5. The chain's CDR3 is CASSSRTSGSTDTQYF. Written as DNA, the CDR3 is TGTGCCAGCAGCAGCCGGACTAGCGGTAGCACAGATACGCAGTATTTT.

V and J are TRBV5-4 and TRBJ1-4, with 7 bases that match TRBD1. The CDR3 length is 15 residues. The V segment lost 4 bases and the J segment 6 bases; nucleotides outside the gene matches: 9. Germline-derived CDR1 and CDR2 are SGHNT and YYREEE (reference sequence). CDR3: CASSTAPGTDEKLFF. The CDR3 DNA reads as TGTGCCAGCAGCACCGCACCCGGGACAGATGAAAAACTGTTTTTT.

The J gene is TRBJ1-1, the V gene TRBV5-1; 7 bases agree with TRBD1. The germline gives CDR1 SGHRS, CDR2 YFSETQ. Trimming cost V 0 bases and J 7 bases; bases outside gene matches: 6. The CDR3 is 14 amino acids. CDR3 sequence (DNA): TGCGCCAGCAGCTTGGGGACAGGCTTAGGTGAAGCTTTCTTT. It translates to CASSLGTGLGEAFF.

This clone occurred a few times. The V and J genes are TRBV5-1 and TRBJ2-5, with D possibly TRBD2 on 5 matching bases. Trimming cost V 4 bases and J 3 bases, with 19 bases left between them. The germline V gene has CDR1 SGHRS and CDR2 YFSETQ. The CDR3 covers 16 residues. CDR3 protein: CASSPTNLDGEETQYF. CDR3 coding DNA: TGCGCCAGCAGCCCGACGAATCTGGACGGGGAAGAGACCCAGTACTTC.

The rearrangement links TRBV7-9 to TRBJ2-5; TRBD1 matches 7 bases. The closer fit of TRBJ2-7 to the DNA end suggests the J call may be wrong. CDR3 length equals 14 residues. The V gene's germline CDR1 is SEHNR and CDR2 FQNEAQ (reference sequence). DNA for the CDR3: TGTGCCAGCAGCTTAGGGGGACAGCCGTACGAGCAGTACTTC. Amino acid sequence: CASSLGGQPYEQYF.

The chain employs TRBV6-1 and TRBJ1-2; D not certain. There are 12 residues in the CDR3. V dropped 8 bases and J dropped 2 bases, with 9 bases sitting between them. Germline values: CDR1 MNHNS, CDR2 SASEGT. The CDR3 loop reads CASAGSNYGYTF. The CDR3 DNA sequence: TGTGCCAGCGCAGGCTCAAACTATGGCTACACCTTC.

The rearrangement uses TRBV28 and TRBJ1-5, with no clear D. In germline, CDR1 is MDHEN, CDR2 SYDVKM. The V end was cut by 6 bases, the J end by 0 bases, with 6 bases between. The CDR3 sequence is 13 residues long. The DNA of the CDR3 is TGTGCCAGCAGGGGTGATAGCAATCAGCCCCAGCATTTT. Translating gives CASRGDSNQPQHF.

This sequence joins TRBV7-3 and TRBJ2-2; TRBD2 matches 16 bases. Trimming took 2 bases from V and 6 from J; bases not matched to a gene: 12. Germline CDR1 reads SGHTA; CDR2 reads FQGTGA. The CDR3 runs 20 residues. The CDR3 sequence: CASSLASPGTSGRAAGELFF. CDR3 nucleotides: TGTGCCAGCAGCTTAGCCTCACCCGGGACTAGCGGGAGGGCCGCCGGGGAGCTGTTTTTT. Supplemented by reference TRBV7-3 and TRBJ2-2, the full variable domain reads GAGVSQTPSNKVTEKGKYVELRCDPISGHTALYWYRQSLGQGPEFLIYFQGTGAADDSGLPNDRFFAVRPEGSVSTLKIQRTERGDSAVYLCASSLASPGTSGRAAGELFFGEGSRLTVL.

The rearrangement joins TRBV29-1 to TRBJ2-7; TRBD2 matches at 10 bases. Germline V lookup: CDR1 SQVTM, CDR2 ANQGSEA. The V gene end was trimmed by 1 base and the J gene end by 4 bases; junction bases not matched to a gene: 13. This CDR3 contains 17 residues. The CDR3 here is CSVEVAGLAWTGYEQYF. The CDR3 DNA sequence: TGCAGCGTTGAAGTTGCGGGACTAGCGTGGACTGGATACGAGCAGTACTTC.

This clone was observed a handful of times. The chain carries TRBV6-1 and TRBJ1-3; D remains unclear. The CDR3 loop spans 16 amino acids. The V end was cut by 4 bases, the J end by 2 bases, with 15 bases between. Germline CDR1 and CDR2: MNHNS and SASEGT. CDR3 sequence reads: CASSVGGHDPGNTIYF. As DNA, the CDR3 is TGTGCCAGCAGTGTTGGTGGGCATGATCCTGGAAACACCATATATTTT.

This clone has a handful of counts. This chain uses TRBV11-1 with TRBJ2-3; D perhaps matches TRBD2 (6 bases). V was pared by 5 bases and J by 3 bases, with 12 bases between. The length of the CDR3 is 14 residues. The germline CDR1 and CDR2 sequences are SGHAT and FQDESV (reference sequence). The CDR3 spells CASSQTGSTDTQYF. The CDR3 bases are TGTGCCAGCAGCCAGACCGGGAGTACAGATACGCAGTATTTT.

The chain couples TRBV7-2 to TRBJ2-2, with D perhaps matching TRBD1 or TRBD2 (6 bases each). Germline V gene data show CDR1 as SGHTA and CDR2 as FQGNSA. The germline V and J ends were trimmed by 2 bases and 4 bases, with 11 bases remaining between them. This CDR3 region has 15 residues. Here the CDR3 DNA reads TGTGCCAGCAGCTTACAACAGGGAGGCACCGGGGAGCTGTTTTTT. This translates into CASSLQQGGTGELFF.